Included here is one T cell receptor (beta chain) sequence, with context. The antigen is undetermined. The CDR3 has 14 amino acids. V shed 4 bases, J shed 7 bases, and the junction held 5 bases outside the gene matches. CDR1 and CDR2 (germline): SQVTM, ANQGSEA. Total RNA was isolated from unfractionated whole blood. The data stem from a study of human T cells and chemical hapten exposure. Study-wide results and caveats: TCRs above 1 in 1000 frequency stayed constant with DPC sensitization.

The study used a library that attached unique molecular identifiers to individual cDNA molecules. MiXCR was run by TCRdb on the 5' RACE reads, yielding one entry per CDR3 protein. The sample has more than 60,000 distinct CDR3 sequences, approximately 16% seen once. This receptor was identified in a female donor in good health. The chain combines TRBV29-1 with TRBJ2-1; 12 bases align to TRBD2. The CDR3 DNA follows: TGCAGCGTTGTACGGCTAGCGGGAGGGAATGAGCAGTTCTTC. This sequence encodes CSVVRLAGGNEQFF.